The 30 T cell receptor beta chains below all came from one sample that was sequenced in a study of blood T cell repertoires in COVID-19. Repertoires were generated with immunoSEQ multiplex PCR, while TCRdb's copy carries only in-frame clones and drops some. The table lists hundreds of thousands of clones, 88% of them singletons. The sample comprised PBMCs or T cells enriched from blood (not recorded which). The receptors come from a woman aged 45-59 years who had recovered from COVID-19.

This clone was recorded only once. The chain links TRBV4-3 to TRBJ1-5; the D is unclear. The CDR3 loop spans 14 amino acids. Germline CDR1 LGHNA, CDR2 YSLEER. The V gene lost 1 base and the J gene lost 6 bases, with 10 bases spanning the gap. In nucleotides, the CDR3 is TGCGCCAGCAGCCAAGGGGGAGGGAGTCAGCCCCAGCATTTT. Translated, it gives CASSQGGGSQPQHF.

This clone has more than one count but fewer than ten. V is TRBV28 and J is TRBJ1-2, with 9 bases matching TRBD1. Germline loops: CDR1 MDHEN, CDR2 SYDVKM. The trim removed 4 bases at V and 4 bases at J, leaving 7 bases unmatched. The CDR3 has 15 amino acids. The CDR3 nucleotides are TGTGCCAGCAGTTCACCGGGACAGGGAACCTATGGCTACACCTTC. It encodes CASSSPGQGTYGYTF.

The chain uses TRBV28 and TRBJ2-1; 9 nucleotides align to TRBD2. The length of the CDR3 is 13 residues. Germline V gene sequence: CDR1 MDHEN, CDR2 SYDVKM. Trimming took 8 bases from V and 7 from J; bases not matched to a gene: 6. The CDR3 coding sequence is TGTGCCAGCTTAGCGGGGGCCATTAATGAGCAGTTCTTC. Its protein product is CASLAGAINEQFF. Filled out from reference TRBV28 and TRBJ2-1, the complete variable domain reads DVKVTQSSRYLVKRTGEKVFLECVQDMDHENMFWYRQDPGLGLRLIYFSYDVKMKEKGDIPEGYSVSREKKERFSLILESASTNQTSMYLCASLAGAINEQFFGPGTRLTVL.

This chain connects TRBV19 to TRBJ1-3; D not certain. This CDR3 has 13 residues. The germline gives CDR1 LNHDA, CDR2 SQIVND (reference sequence). The germline V and J ends were trimmed by 7 bases and 0 bases, with 7 bases remaining between them. The chain's CDR3 is CASMFGSGNTIYF. The CDR3 DNA sequence: TGTGCCAGTATGTTCGGCTCTGGAAACACCATATATTTT.

This clone showed up just a few times. The rearrangement uses TRBV30 and TRBJ1-1; possible D gene TRBD1, 5 bases. Germline loops: CDR1 GTSNPN, CDR2 SVGIG (reference sequence). The CDR3 is 12 amino acids. V lost 5 bases and J lost 4, with 11 bases in between. CDR3 protein: CAWAGSSTEAFF. The CDR3 coding sequence is TGTGCCTGGGCAGGGTCAAGCACTGAAGCTTTCTTT.

This clone was recorded a few times. The J gene is TRBJ2-2, the V gene TRBV7-2, with unresolved D. Trimming removed 0 bases from V and 5 bases from J, with 4 bases in between. The CDR3 covers 13 residues. Per the germline V gene, CDR1 is SGHTA and CDR2 is FQGNSA. The CDR3 region has the DNA TGTGCCAGCAGCTTAGCCCCAACCGGGGAGCTGTTTTTT. Protein product: CASSLAPTGELFF. Full variable domain (rest looked up from reference TRBV7-2 and TRBJ2-2): GAGVSQSPSNKVTEKGKDVELRCDPISGHTALYWYRQSLGQGLEFLIYFQGNSAPDKSGLPSDRFSAERTGGSVSTLTIQRTQQEDSAVYLCASSLAPTGELFFGEGSRLTVL.

The V gene is TRBV12-3 or TRBV12-4, the J gene TRBJ1-2; D may be TRBD1 (5 bases). Trimming took off 6 bases at V and 4 bases at J, with 12 bases between the two ends. The CDR3 runs to 13 residues. Written as DNA, the CDR3 is TGTGCCAGCAGGCGCAGGGAGGGCTATGGCTACACCTTC. This gives the protein CASRRREGYGYTF.

V gene TRBV6-5 combines with J gene TRBJ2-3; TRBD2 matches 11 bases. This CDR3 has 12 amino acids. V lost 4 bases, J lost 11 bases, and 2 bases stayed unmatched. From germline, CDR1 is MNHEY and CDR2 SVGAGI. The CDR3 protein is CASSFTSGRQYF. CDR3 DNA: TGTGCCAGCAGTTTCACTAGCGGGAGGCAGTATTTT.

The chain uses TRBV28 and TRBJ1-2, with D tentatively TRBD1 (6 bases). With 2 bases removed from V and 10 bases from J, the gap between germline ends came to 11 bases. Looked up from germline, CDR1 is MDHEN and CDR2 is SYDVKM. The CDR3 covers 12 residues. CDR3 nucleotides: TGTGCCAGCAGTTTAGAGGGGGATGACTACACCTTC. As protein: CASSLEGDDYTF.

As regards this clone: Sequence at one end of the junction differs from germline and may be a read error. This chain links TRBV6-6 with TRBJ2-7, with 11 bases matching TRBD2. This CDR3 is 15 amino acids long. Germline V lookup: CDR1 MNHNY, CDR2 SVGAGI (reference sequence). The CDR3 reads CASSPRVAGGVLQFF. In nucleotides, the CDR3 is TGTGCCAGCAGCCCCCGCGTAGCGGGAGGGGTACTGCAATTCTTC.

The chain has TRBV28 and TRBJ1-2; possibly TRBD1 for D (5 bases). This CDR3 has 15 residues. Per germline, CDR1 MDHEN and CDR2 SYDVKM. V was pared by 7 bases and J by 4 bases, with 19 bases between. Written as DNA, the CDR3 is TGTGCCAGCAATCCCGCAGGGAAGAGTCTCTATGGCTACACCTTC. It yields the protein CASNPAGKSLYGYTF.

This chain connects TRBV18 to TRBJ1-5; D is undetermined. CDR1 KGHSH and CDR2 LQKENI come from the germline V gene. The CDR3 totals 15 residues. V gave up 3 bases and J gave up 7 bases, with 16 bases separating them. The CDR3 is CASSPRASEQQPQHF. Here the CDR3 DNA reads TGTGCCAGCTCACCGCGGGCCTCGGAGCAGCAGCCCCAGCATTTT.

The chain joins TRBV5-4 to TRBJ2-5, with D possibly TRBD2 on 6 matching bases. CDR3 length equals 14 residues. Germline V lookup: CDR1 SGHNT, CDR2 YYREEE (reference sequence). V was cut by 4 bases and J by 0 bases, with 10 bases left in between. CDR3 sequence reads: CASSRAGYQETQYF. The CDR3 DNA reads TGTGCCAGCAGCCGGGCGGGGTACCAAGAGACCCAGTACTTC.

The rearrangement links TRBV5-8 to TRBJ1-5; D is uncertain. CDR1 is SGHTS, CDR2 YDEGEE, per germline. Deletions cut 6 bases from V and 3 bases from J, with 19 bases between. The CDR3 loop spans 16 amino acids. CDR3 in DNA: TGTGCCAGCACGAAAAGGCGGGGTCAGAACAATCAGCCCCAGCATTTT. Translating it yields CASTKRRGQNNQPQHF.

This chain uses TRBV28 with TRBJ2-5, with 10 bases that match TRBD1. The CDR3 extends over 15 amino acids. Germline loops: CDR1 MDHEN, CDR2 SYDVKM. The junction had 8 bases not matched to a gene; V was cut back by 5 bases and J by 5 bases. CDR3 residues: CASSPPGQGKETQYF. The CDR3 DNA sequence: TGTGCCAGCAGTCCCCCGGGACAGGGGAAGGAGACCCAGTACTTC. The full variable domain, its missing parts supplied by reference TRBV28 and TRBJ2-5, is DVKVTQSSRYLVKRTGEKVFLECVQDMDHENMFWYRQDPGLGLRLIYFSYDVKMKEKGDIPEGYSVSREKKERFSLILESASTNQTSMYLCASSPPGQGKETQYFGPGTRLLVL.

In this sample, this clone turned up once. The V and J genes are TRBV19 and TRBJ2-7; 7 bases are a match to TRBD2. Germline-derived CDR1 and CDR2 are LNHDA and SQIVND (reference sequence). CDR3 length: 15 amino acids. V lost 5 bases, J lost 0 bases, and 7 bases stayed unmatched. In DNA form, the CDR3 reads TGTGCCAGTAGTCGAGGTGCGGGAGCCTCCTACGAGCAGTACTTC. As protein: CASSRGAGASYEQYF.

This clone was detected only once. The chain combines TRBV30 with TRBJ1-4, with a weak D call TRBD1 (5 bases). CDR3 length equals 15 residues. Germline-derived CDR1 and CDR2 are GTSNPN and SVGIG (reference sequence). Trimming pared 3 bases from V and 6 bases from J, leaving 17 bases between. CDR3 bases: TGTGCCTGGAGATCTACCAGGGCCTGGGATGAAAAACTGTTTTTT. Translation: CAWRSTRAWDEKLFF.

V is TRBV3-1 (or the pseudogene TRBV3-2) and J is TRBJ1-2; the D gene is possibly TRBD1 (6 bases). Germline V CDR1 and CDR2: LGHDT, YNNKEL (reference sequence). The CDR3 sequence is 15 residues long. V lost 2 bases to trimming and J lost 8 bases, with 18 bases between them. CDR3: CASSQNSQGKRGYTF. The CDR3 coding sequence is TGTGCCAGCAGCCAAAACAGTCAGGGGAAACGCGGCTACACCTTC.

This rearrangement joins TRBV27 to TRBJ1-2; the D gene is possibly TRBD1 (5 bases). V was trimmed by 6 bases and J by 0 bases, leaving 14 bases between them. The CDR3 totals 15 residues. Germline loops: CDR1 MNHEY, CDR2 SMNVEV (reference sequence). The CDR3 sequence is CASRKGPPTNYGYTF. As DNA, the CDR3 is TGTGCCAGCAGAAAGGGGCCCCCAACTAACTATGGCTACACCTTC.

The chain's CDR3 is CATSDFSTSGEETQYF. Here the CDR3 DNA reads TGTGCCACCAGTGATTTTTCAACTAGCGGAGAAGAGACCCAGTACTTC. The chain links TRBV24-1 to TRBJ2-5; 8 bases match TRBD2. Per the germline V gene, CDR1 is KGHDR and CDR2 is SFDVKD. The length of the CDR3 is 16 residues. The junction had 6 bases not matched to a gene; V was cut back by 1 base and J by 3 bases.

The chain employs TRBV5-4 and TRBJ1-1, with 8 bases aligning to TRBD1. Germline CDR1 is SGHNT and CDR2 is YYREEE (reference sequence). This CDR3 is 15 amino acids long. Trimming cost V 2 bases and J 8 bases; bases outside gene matches: 11. CDR3 nucleotides: TGTGCCAGCAGCTTTCCGGGGACAGGACCCCGAGAAGCTTTCTTT. It specifies CASSFPGTGPREAFF.

This chain joins TRBV12-3 or TRBV12-4 and TRBJ2-3; 8 nucleotides match TRBD2. V shed 5 bases and J 6 bases; nucleotides not matched to a gene: 4. The length of the CDR3 is 13 residues. The CDR3 loop reads CASSPRLADTQYF. The CDR3 DNA reads TGTGCCAGCAGTCCACGACTAGCGGATACGCAGTATTTT.

The chain carries TRBV6-4 and TRBJ1-6; D is unclear. Per germline, CDR1 MRHNA and CDR2 SNTAGT. The ends were cut back, 5 bases at V and 7 bases at J, with 15 bases in the middle. This CDR3 spans 15 amino acids. The CDR3 spells CASSQDSAGNSPLHF. CDR3 nucleotide sequence: TGTGCCAGCAGTCAAGACTCGGCGGGGAATTCACCCCTCCACTTT.

V gene TRBV7-9 combines with J gene TRBJ2-3, with TRBD2 matching 7 bases. This CDR3 spans 15 amino acids. CDR1 and CDR2 (germline): SEHNR, FQNEAQ (reference sequence). The V and J ends lost 5 bases and 0 bases, in that order; junction bases with no gene match: 5. The CDR3 DNA follows: TGTGCCAGCAGCCTTGCGGGAGCTAGCACAGATACGCAGTATTTT. It is translated as CASSLAGASTDTQYF.

As DNA, the CDR3 is TGTGCCAGCAGCCCGTTAGGGGAGGGGAAAAAACTGTTTTTT. It yields the protein CASSPLGEGKKLFF. This chain uses TRBV11-2 with TRBJ1-4; D possibly corresponds to TRBD1 (5 bases). Germline CDR1 is SGHAT and CDR2 is FQNNGV. V was pared by 5 bases and J by 9 bases, with 16 bases between. This CDR3 spans 14 amino acids.

The chain carries TRBV30 and TRBJ1-2; 8 bases map to TRBD1. The CDR3 consists of 16 residues. Germline CDR1 reads GTSNPN; CDR2 reads SVGIG (reference sequence). With V trimmed by 3 bases and J by 4 bases, 13 bases remained unmatched. The CDR3 DNA follows: TGTGCCTGGAGGGGGACAGGCTCCACGAGGGGCTATGGCTACACCTTC. As protein: CAWRGTGSTRGYGYTF.

The V gene is TRBV3-1 (or the pseudogene TRBV3-2), the J gene TRBJ1-5; the D gene is possibly TRBD1 (5 bases). CDR3 length: 14 residues. Trimming pared 4 bases from V and 3 bases from J, leaving 10 bases between. Germline assignment: CDR1 LGHDT and CDR2 YNNKEL (reference sequence). For the CDR3, the DNA is TGTGCCAGCAGCCTAAAGACAGACAATCAGCCCCAGCATTTT. Amino acids: CASSLKTDNQPQHF.

V usage is TRBV30 and J usage is TRBJ2-3; a weak D match, TRBD2 (5 bases). The CDR3 sequence is 14 residues long. Germline V gives CDR1 GTSNPN, CDR2 SVGIG (reference sequence). V lost 6 bases and J lost 5, with 18 bases in between. The CDR3 DNA reads as TGTGCCTGTAAGACTAATAACGCCCTAGATACGCAGTATTTT. Protein sequence: CACKTNNALDTQYF.

The J gene is TRBJ2-7, the V gene TRBV28; TRBD2 agrees at 11 bases. Losses at the gene ends were 8 bases for V and 4 bases for J; bases not matched to a gene: 7. This CDR3 contains 14 residues. Per the germline V gene, CDR1 is MDHEN and CDR2 is SYDVKM. DNA for the CDR3: TGTGCCAGCTGTGGGACTAGCGGTAGATACGAGCAGTACTTC. Its translation: CASCGTSGRYEQYF.

This clone was observed a single time. V gene TRBV4-3 combines with J gene TRBJ1-1; 7 bases fit TRBD1. The germline CDR1 and CDR2 sequences are LGHNA and YSLEER. The V segment lost 3 bases and the J segment 1 base; nucleotides outside the gene matches: 2. This CDR3 has 14 amino acids. CDR3 DNA: TGCGCCAGCAGCCACAGGACAGGGAACACTGAAGCTTTCTTT. Translated, it gives CASSHRTGNTEAFF.